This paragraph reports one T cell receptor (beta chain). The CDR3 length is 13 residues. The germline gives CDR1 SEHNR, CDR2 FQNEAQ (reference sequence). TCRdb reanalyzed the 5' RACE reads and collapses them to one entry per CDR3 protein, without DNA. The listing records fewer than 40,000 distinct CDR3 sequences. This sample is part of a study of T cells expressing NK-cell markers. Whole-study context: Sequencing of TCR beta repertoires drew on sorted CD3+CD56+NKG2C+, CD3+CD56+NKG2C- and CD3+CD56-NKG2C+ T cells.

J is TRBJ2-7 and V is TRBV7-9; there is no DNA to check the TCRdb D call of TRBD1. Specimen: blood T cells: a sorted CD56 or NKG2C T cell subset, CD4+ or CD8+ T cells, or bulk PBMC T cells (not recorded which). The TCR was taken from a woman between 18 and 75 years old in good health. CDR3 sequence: CASSGERDHEQYF.